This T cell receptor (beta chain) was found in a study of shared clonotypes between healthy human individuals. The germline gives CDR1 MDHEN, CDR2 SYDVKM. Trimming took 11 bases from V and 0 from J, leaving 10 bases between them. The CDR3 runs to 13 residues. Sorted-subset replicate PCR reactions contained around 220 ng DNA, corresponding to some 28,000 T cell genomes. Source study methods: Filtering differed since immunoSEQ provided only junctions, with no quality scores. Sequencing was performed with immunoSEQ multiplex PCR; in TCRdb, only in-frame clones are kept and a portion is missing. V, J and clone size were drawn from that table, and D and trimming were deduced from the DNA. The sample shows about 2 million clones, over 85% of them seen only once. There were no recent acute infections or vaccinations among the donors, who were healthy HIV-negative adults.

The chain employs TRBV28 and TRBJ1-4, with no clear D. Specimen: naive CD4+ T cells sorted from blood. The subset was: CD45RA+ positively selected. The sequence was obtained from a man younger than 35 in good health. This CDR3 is CAANPSTNEKLFF. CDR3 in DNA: TGTGCCGCTAACCCGTCAACTAATGAAAAACTGTTTTTT.